This is a list of T cell receptor beta chains from one sample in a study of blood T cell repertoires in COVID-19. The assay was immunoSEQ multiplex PCR, and TCRdb's table has in-frame clones only and misses some. Of 650,000 to 800,000 clones listed, 85% to 90% were seen once; the top ten hold over 0.2%. The source material was peripheral blood. The receptors derive from a woman aged 18-35 years with acute or convalescent COVID-19. Each CDR3 is given with its conserved first and last residue. The D gene is left open where the match is weak. Where a row states a size, it is once, few, many or the class of an expanded clone; other rows omit it.

TRBJ1-3	NA	NA	TRBV11-3	CASSYTGNSGNTIYF	TGTGCCAGCAGCTACACAGGGAACTCTGGAAACACCATATATTTT
TRBJ2-7	TRBD1	NA	TRBV29-1	CSVEGVPGQSSYEQYF	TGCAGCGTTGAGGGGGTTCCGGGACAGAGCTCCTACGAGCAGTACTTC
TRBJ2-2	NA	NA	TRBV4-1	CASSQDRVGNTGELFF	TGCGCCAGCAGCCAAGACAGGGTCGGGAACACCGGGGAGCTGTTTTTT
TRBJ1-1	NA	NA	TRBV27	CASSLSLDTEAFF	TGTGCCAGCAGTTTATCACTAGACACTGAAGCTTTCTTT
TRBJ2-7	NA	NA	TRBV11-2	CASSYTNEQYF	TGTGCCAGCAGCTACACGAACGAGCAGTACTTC
TRBJ1-5	TRBD1	NA	TRBV4-1	CASSQDPGQGGNQPQHF	TGCGCCAGCAGCCAAGATCCCGGACAGGGCGGCAATCAGCCCCAGCATTTT
TRBJ2-6	NA	once	TRBV4-3	CASSQVGGGSGANVLTF	TGCGCCAGCAGCCAAGTTGGCGGAGGCTCTGGGGCCAACGTCCTGACTTTC
TRBJ2-5	TRBD1	NA	TRBV5-6	CASSSSQTGWLQETQYF	TGTGCCAGCAGCTCCTCCCAGACAGGGTGGCTACAAGAGACCCAGTACTTC
TRBJ1-1	TRBD1	NA	TRBV30	CASSPGQGANTEAFF	TGTGCCTCCTCCCCGGGACAGGGGGCGAACACTGAAGCTTTCTTT
TRBJ1-1	TRBD1	NA	TRBV7-2	CASSLRAGGGTEAFF	TGTGCCAGCAGCTTAAGGGCAGGGGGAGGCACTGAAGCTTTCTTT
TRBJ1-2	TRBD1	NA	TRBV3-1/TRBV3-2	CASSPGTGPTF	TGTGCCAGCAGTCCCGGGACAGGTCCTACCTTC
TRBJ2-1	NA	NA	TRBV19	CASSIVYQGPTNEQFF	TGTGCCAGTAGTATAGTCTACCAGGGGCCTACCAATGAGCAGTTCTTC
TRBJ2-1	TRBD2	NA	TRBV28	CASTVSLAGDYNEQFF	TGTGCCAGCACGGTCTCGCTAGCGGGGGACTACAATGAGCAGTTCTTC